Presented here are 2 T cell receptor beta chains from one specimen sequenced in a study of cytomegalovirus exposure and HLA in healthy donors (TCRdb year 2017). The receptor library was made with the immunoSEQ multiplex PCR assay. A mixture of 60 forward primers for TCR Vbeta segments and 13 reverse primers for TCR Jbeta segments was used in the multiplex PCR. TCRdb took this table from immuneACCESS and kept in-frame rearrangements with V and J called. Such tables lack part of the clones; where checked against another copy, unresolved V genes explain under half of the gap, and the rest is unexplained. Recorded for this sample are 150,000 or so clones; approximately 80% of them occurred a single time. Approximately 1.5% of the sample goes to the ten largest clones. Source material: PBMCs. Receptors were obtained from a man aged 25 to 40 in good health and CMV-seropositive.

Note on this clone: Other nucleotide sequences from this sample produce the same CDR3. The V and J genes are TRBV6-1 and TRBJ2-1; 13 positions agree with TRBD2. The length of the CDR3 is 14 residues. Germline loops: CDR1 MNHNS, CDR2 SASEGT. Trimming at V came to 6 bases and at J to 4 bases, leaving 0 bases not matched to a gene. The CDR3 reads CASRTSGGYNEQFF. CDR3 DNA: TGTGCCAGCAGGACTAGCGGGGGGTACAATGAGCAGTTCTTC.

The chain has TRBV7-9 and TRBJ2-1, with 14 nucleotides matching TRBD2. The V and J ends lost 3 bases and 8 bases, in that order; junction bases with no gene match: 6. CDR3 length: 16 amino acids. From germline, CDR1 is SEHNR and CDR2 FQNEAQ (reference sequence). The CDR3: CASSLDGTSGSDEQFF. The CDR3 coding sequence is TGTGCCAGCAGCTTGGACGGGACTAGCGGGAGCGATGAGCAGTTCTTC.